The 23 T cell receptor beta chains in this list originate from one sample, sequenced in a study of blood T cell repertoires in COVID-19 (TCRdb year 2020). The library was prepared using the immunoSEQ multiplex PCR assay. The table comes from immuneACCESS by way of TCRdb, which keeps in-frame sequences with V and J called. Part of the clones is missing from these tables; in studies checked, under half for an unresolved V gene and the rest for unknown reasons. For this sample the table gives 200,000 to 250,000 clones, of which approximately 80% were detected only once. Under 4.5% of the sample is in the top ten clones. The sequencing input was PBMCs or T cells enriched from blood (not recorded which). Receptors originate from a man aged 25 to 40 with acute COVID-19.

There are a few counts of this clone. This CDR3 reads CASRGQGVREKLFF. The CDR3, as DNA: TGTGCCAGCAGAGGACAGGGGGTACGAGAAAAACTGTTTTTT. The J gene is TRBJ1-4, the V gene TRBV3-1 (or the pseudogene TRBV3-2); TRBD1 aligns across 10 bases. From germline, CDR1 is LGHDT and CDR2 YNNKEL (reference sequence). CDR3 size: 14 residues. V lost 6 bases, J lost 8 bases, and 6 bases stayed unmatched.

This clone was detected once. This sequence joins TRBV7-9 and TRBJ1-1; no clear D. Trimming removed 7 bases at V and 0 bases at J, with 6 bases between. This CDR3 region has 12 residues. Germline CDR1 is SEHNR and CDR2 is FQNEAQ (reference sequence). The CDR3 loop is CASTLMNTEAFF. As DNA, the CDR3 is TGTGCCAGCACCCTAATGAACACTGAAGCTTTCTTT.

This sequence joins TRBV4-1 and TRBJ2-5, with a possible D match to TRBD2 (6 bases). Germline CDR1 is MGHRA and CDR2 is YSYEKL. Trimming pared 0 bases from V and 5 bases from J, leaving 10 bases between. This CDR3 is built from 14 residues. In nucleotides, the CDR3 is TGCGCCAGCAGCCAAGAGGAGGGAATGGAGACCCAGTACTTC. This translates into CASSQEEGMETQYF.

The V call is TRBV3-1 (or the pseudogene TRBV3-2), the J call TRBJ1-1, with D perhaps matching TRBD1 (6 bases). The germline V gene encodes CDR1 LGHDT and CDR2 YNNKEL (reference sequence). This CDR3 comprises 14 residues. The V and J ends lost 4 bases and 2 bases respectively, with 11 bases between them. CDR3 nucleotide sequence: TGTGCCAGCAGCCGTCGGACAGATAACACTGAAGCTTTCTTT. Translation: CASSRRTDNTEAFF.

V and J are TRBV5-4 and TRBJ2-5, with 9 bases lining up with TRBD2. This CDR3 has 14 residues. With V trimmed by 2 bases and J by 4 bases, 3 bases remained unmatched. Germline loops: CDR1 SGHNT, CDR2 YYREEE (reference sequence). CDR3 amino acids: CASSFGAGGETQYF. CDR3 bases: TGTGCCAGCAGCTTCGGAGCGGGGGGAGAGACCCAGTACTTC.

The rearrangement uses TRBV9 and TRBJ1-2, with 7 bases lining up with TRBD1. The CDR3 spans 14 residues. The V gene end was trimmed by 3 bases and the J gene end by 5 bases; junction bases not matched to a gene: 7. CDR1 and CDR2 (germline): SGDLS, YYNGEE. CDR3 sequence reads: CASSESQGSYGYTF. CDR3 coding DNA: TGTGCCAGCAGCGAGTCACAGGGGTCGTATGGCTACACCTTC.

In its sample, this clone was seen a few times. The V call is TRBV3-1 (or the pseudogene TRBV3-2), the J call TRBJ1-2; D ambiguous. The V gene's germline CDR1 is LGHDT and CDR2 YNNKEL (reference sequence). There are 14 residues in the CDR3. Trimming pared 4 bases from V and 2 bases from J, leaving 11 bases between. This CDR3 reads CASSPLGGNYGYTF. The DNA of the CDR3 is TGTGCCAGCAGCCCCTTGGGAGGGAACTATGGCTACACCTTC.

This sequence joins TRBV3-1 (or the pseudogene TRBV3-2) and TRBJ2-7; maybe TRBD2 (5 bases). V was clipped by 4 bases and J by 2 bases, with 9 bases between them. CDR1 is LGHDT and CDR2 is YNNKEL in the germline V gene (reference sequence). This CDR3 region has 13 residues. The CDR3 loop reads CASSRRKTYEQYF. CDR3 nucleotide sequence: TGTGCCAGCAGCCGGAGGAAAACCTACGAGCAGTACTTC.

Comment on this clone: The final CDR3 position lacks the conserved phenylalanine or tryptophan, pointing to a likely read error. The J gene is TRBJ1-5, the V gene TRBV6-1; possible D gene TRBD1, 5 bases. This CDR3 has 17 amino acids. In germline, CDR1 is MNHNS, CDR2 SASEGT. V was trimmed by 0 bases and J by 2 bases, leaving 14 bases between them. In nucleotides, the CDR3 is TGTGCCAGCAGTGAAGCCAGGGCTGGGTACGGCAATCAGCCCCAGCATCTT. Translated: CASSEARAGYGNQPQHL.

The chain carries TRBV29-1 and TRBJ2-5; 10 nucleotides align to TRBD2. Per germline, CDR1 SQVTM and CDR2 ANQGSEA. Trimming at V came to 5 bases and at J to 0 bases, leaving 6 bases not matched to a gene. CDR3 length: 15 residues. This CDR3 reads CSVYQRGGYQETQYF. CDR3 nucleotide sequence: TGCAGCGTTTATCAGCGGGGGGGGTACCAAGAGACCCAGTACTTC. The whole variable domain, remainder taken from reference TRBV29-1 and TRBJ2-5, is SAVISQKPSRDICQRGTSLTIQCQVDSQVTMMFWYRQQPGQSLTLIATANQGSEATYESGFVIDKFPISRPNLTFSTLTVSNMSPEDSSIYLCSVYQRGGYQETQYFGPGTRLLVL.

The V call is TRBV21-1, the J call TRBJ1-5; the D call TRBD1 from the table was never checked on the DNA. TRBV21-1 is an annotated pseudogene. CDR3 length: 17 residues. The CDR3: CASSKGFSGQGNQPQHF. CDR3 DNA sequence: TGTGCCAGCAGCAAAGGATTTAGCGGACAGGGAAATCAGCCCCAGCATTTT.

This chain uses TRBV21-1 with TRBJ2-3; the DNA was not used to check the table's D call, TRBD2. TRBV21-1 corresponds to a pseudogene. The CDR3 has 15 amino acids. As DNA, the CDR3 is TGTGCCAGCAGCAAAGTAGCGGGGTCCACAGATACGCAGTATTTT. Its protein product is CASSKVAGSTDTQYF.

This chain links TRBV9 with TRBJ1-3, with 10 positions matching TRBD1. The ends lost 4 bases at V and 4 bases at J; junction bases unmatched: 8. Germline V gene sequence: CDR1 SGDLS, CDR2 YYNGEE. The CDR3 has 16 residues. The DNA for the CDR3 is TGTGCCAGCAGCCCAAGACAGGGGGCGAGGGGAAACACCATATATTTT. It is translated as CASSPRQGARGNTIYF.

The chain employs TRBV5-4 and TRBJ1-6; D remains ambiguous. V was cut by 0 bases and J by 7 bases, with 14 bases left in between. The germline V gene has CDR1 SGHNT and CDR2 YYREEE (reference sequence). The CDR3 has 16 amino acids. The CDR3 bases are TGTGCCAGCAGCTTGGCGGGGAGCTCGGGAAATTCACCCCTCCACTTT. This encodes CASSLAGSSGNSPLHF.

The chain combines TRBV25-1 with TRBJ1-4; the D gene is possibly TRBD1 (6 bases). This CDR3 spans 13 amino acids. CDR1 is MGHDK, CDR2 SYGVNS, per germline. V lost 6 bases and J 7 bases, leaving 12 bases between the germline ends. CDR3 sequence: CASRQGVSEKLFF. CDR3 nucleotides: TGTGCCAGCAGACAGGGCGTTAGTGAAAAACTGTTTTTT.

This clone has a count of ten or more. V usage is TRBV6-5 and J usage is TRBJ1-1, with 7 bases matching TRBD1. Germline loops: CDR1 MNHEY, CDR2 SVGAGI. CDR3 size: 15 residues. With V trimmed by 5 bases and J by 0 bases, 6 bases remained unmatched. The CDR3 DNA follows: TGTGCCAGCAGTCCACAACAGGGGATGAACACTGAAGCTTTCTTT. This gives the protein CASSPQQGMNTEAFF.

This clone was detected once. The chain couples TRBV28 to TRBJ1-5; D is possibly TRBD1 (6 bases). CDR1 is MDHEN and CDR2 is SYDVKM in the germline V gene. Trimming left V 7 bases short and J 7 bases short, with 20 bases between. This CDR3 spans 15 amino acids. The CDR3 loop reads CASTFLAGAWQPQHF. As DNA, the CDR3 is TGTGCCAGCACTTTCCTCGCGGGGGCTTGGCAGCCCCAGCATTTT.

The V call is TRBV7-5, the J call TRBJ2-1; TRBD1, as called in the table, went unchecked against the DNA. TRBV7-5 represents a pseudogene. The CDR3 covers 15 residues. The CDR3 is CVRSKGQGAGNEQFF. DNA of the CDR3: TGTGTCAGAAGCAAGGGACAGGGGGCTGGCAATGAGCAGTTCTTC.

CDR3 region: CASRITGTGNTEAFF. CDR3 DNA sequence: TGTGCCAGCAGAATCACCGGGACAGGGAACACTGAAGCTTTCTTT. The chain combines TRBV6-4 with TRBJ1-1; TRBD1 matches at 8 bases. Germline loops: CDR1 MRHNA, CDR2 SNTAGT. After removal of 6 bases from V and 1 base from J, the junction contained 7 bases not matched to a gene. There are 15 residues in the CDR3.

This chain's CDR3 is CASSSRLGRETQYF. The CDR3 bases are TGTGCCAGCAGCTCCCGGCTGGGCAGGGAGACCCAGTACTTC. The V call is TRBV7-2, the J call TRBJ2-5; D remains unclear. The CDR3 extends over 14 amino acids. Trimming pared 4 bases from V and 5 bases from J, leaving 14 bases between. Per the germline V gene, CDR1 is SGHTA and CDR2 is FQGNSA. Full variable domain (missing parts from reference TRBV7-2 and TRBJ2-5): GAGVSQSPSNKVTEKGKDVELRCDPISGHTALYWYRQSLGQGLEFLIYFQGNSAPDKSGLPSDRFSAERTGGSVSTLTIQRTQQEDSAVYLCASSSRLGRETQYFGPGTRLLVL.

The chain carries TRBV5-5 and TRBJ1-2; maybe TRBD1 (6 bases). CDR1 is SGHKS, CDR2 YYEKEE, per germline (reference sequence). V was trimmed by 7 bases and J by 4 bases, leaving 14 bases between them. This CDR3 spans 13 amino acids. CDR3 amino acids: CASHTTGFYGYTF. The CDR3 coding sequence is TGTGCCAGCCATACGACAGGATTCTATGGCTACACCTTC.

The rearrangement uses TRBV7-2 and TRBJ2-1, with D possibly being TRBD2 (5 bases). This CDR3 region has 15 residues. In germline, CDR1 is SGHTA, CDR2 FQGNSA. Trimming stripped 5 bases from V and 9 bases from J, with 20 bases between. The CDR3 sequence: CASSPPSVRRVEQFF. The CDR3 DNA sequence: TGTGCCAGCAGCCCCCCGTCTGTCCGGCGGGTTGAGCAGTTCTTC.

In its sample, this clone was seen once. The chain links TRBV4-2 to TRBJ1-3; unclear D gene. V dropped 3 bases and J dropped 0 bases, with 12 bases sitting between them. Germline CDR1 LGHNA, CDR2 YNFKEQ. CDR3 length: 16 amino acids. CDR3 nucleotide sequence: TGTGCCAGCAGCCAGTCCCTCCGGGGCTCTGGAAACACCATATATTTT. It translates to CASSQSLRGSGNTIYF.